This T cell receptor beta chain was identified in a study of blood T cell repertoires in COVID-19. Study summary: Material from acute and convalescent COVID-19 was sourced from the United States, Italy and Spain. T cells, B-cell-depleted T cells, or PBMCs provided the cDNA or gDNA that served as material.

This clone was seen a handful of times. Germline-derived CDR1 and CDR2 are SEHNR and FQNEAQ (reference sequence). CDR3 size: 15 residues. The V end was cut by 1 base, the J end by 2 bases, with 11 bases between. Per the authors' pipeline: Amplification of reference gene primers provided the estimated nucleated cell counts. Profiling relied on immunoSEQ multiplex PCR, and the TCRdb table lists in-frame clones only, not all of them. From that table come the V and J calls and clone size; the DNA was used to work out D and trimming. This table holds about 220,000 clones, 80% to 85% found once. This chain joins TRBV7-9 and TRBJ1-2; no clear D gene. The sequence came from a woman in her fifties or sixties with acute or convalescent COVID-19. The sequencing sample was made of peripheral blood. CDR3 bases: TGTGCCAGCAGCTTAGAATCTCGGCGGAACTATGGCTACACCTTC. Translation: CASSLESRRNYGYTF.